Below are 8 T cell receptor beta chains sequenced from a single sample in a study of regulatory T cells in long-lasting Graves disease. TCR beta libraries were built with iRepertoire HTBI primers and Arm-PCR of CDR3 regions. MiXCR, run by TCRdb on the multiplex PCR reads, gives a single entry per CDR3 protein. Here the sample spans roughly 350,000 distinct CDR3 sequences, approximately 15% being singletons. Described time point: newly diagnosed GD, antithyroid drugs for less than 3 months. PBMC RNA served as the TCR library source. The sample also formed part of further work on T cells in Graves' hyperthyroidism and ophthalmopathy.

This specimen was peripheral blood mononuclear cells (PBMCs), taken at new diagnosis, from a patient treated with antithyroid drugs. The receptors originated from a man aged 35-49 years with Graves disease.

The chain combines TRBV6-2 or TRBV6-3 with TRBJ1-4; D is possibly TRBD1 (5 bases). V lost 2 bases and J lost 7, with 11 bases in between. There are 14 residues in the CDR3. The germline CDR1 and CDR2 sequences are MNHEY and SVGEGT. CDR3 region: CASSYVGGGEKLFF. CDR3 DNA sequence: TGTGCCAGCAGTTACGTTGGGGGAGGTGAAAAACTGTTTTTT.

The table lists this clonotype with many counts. V is TRBV7-8 and J is TRBJ2-5; D is unclear. CDR3 size: 12 residues. Between the trimmed V and J ends, which lost 5 bases and 5 bases, there was a span of 9 bases. In germline, CDR1 is SGHVS, CDR2 FQNEAQ. The CDR3 spells CASSTSAETQYF. The CDR3, as DNA: TGTGCCAGCAGCACTTCCGCGGAGACCCAGTACTTC.

This clonotype has at least ten counts. The chain recombines TRBV20-1 with TRBJ2-7; TRBD1 matches 9 bases. Trimming at V came to 4 bases and at J to 7 bases, leaving 5 bases not matched to a gene. Germline V lookup: CDR1 DFQATT, CDR2 SNEGSKA (reference sequence). The CDR3 has 12 residues. Here the CDR3 reads CSAIQGAWEQYF. The CDR3 nucleotides are TGCAGTGCTATACAGGGGGCTTGGGAGCAGTACTTC.

This clonotype has only a few counts. The V gene is TRBV28, the J gene TRBJ2-3, with TRBD1 as a possible D gene (5 bases). Germline V CDR1 and CDR2: MDHEN, SYDVKM. This CDR3 has 14 amino acids. Between the trimmed V and J ends, which lost 9 bases and 1 base, there was a span of 14 bases. The CDR3 DNA reads as TGTGCCAGTTTTCGAACAGGACGCACAGATACGCAGTATTTT. Its translation is CASFRTGRTDTQYF.

This clonotype was seen at least ten times. V usage is TRBV12-3 or TRBV12-4 and J usage is TRBJ1-1, with D hard to call. The CDR3 totals 15 residues. Trimming took off 5 bases at V and 3 bases at J, with 16 bases between the two ends. CDR3 sequence (DNA): TGTGCCAGCAGTCCCGGGTCGGGTATCGACACTGAAGCTTTCTTT. Its translation: CASSPGSGIDTEAFF.

This CDR3 is CASSLGGAVGEQFF. CDR3 nucleotides: TGTGCCAGCAGTTTAGGGGGGGCTGTGGGTGAGCAGTTCTTC. The V gene is TRBV28, the J gene TRBJ2-1; a possible D gene is TRBD2 (7 bases). The CDR3 runs to 14 residues. Between the trimmed V and J ends, which lost 2 bases and 9 bases, there was a span of 14 bases. CDR1 MDHEN and CDR2 SYDVKM come from the germline V gene.

This clonotype showed up many times. The chain uses TRBV3-1 and TRBJ2-1, with 9 bases that match TRBD1. The trim removed 0 bases at V and 12 bases at J, leaving 3 bases unmatched. The CDR3 contains 13 residues. The germline CDR1 and CDR2 sequences are LGHDT and YNNKEL (reference sequence). The CDR3 DNA is TGTGCCAGCAGCCAAGACCGGGACAGGGTGCAGTTCTTC. Its protein is CASSQDRDRVQFF.

This clonotype was counted only a few times. V is TRBV24-1 and J is TRBJ1-2; TRBD1 matches at 7 bases. The trim removed 4 bases at V and 4 bases at J, leaving 5 bases unmatched. Germline values: CDR1 KGHDR, CDR2 SFDVKD. This CDR3 is built from 14 residues. In DNA, the CDR3 is TGTGCCACCAGTGACGGAACAGGGGTCTATGGCTACACCTTC. This codes for CATSDGTGVYGYTF.